The entry that follows covers one T cell receptor (beta chain) sequence. This sample was included in a study of shared clonotypes between healthy human individuals. The CDR3 contains 13 residues. From germline, CDR1 is SGHTA and CDR2 FQGNSA. V was trimmed by 0 bases and J by 9 bases, leaving 9 bases between them. Donors comprised only Caucasian adults living in Nashville, Tennessee. Each unsorted sample relied on around 100 million PBMCs as its source of genomic DNA. Execution of the assay was at deep level. Per the original data handling: There were no quality scores in the junction-only immunoSEQ sequences, so filtering differed. Clones were read by immunoSEQ multiplex PCR, and TCRdb kept only the in-frame ones, dropping some. The V and J calls and clone size are taken from that table; D and trimming were inferred from the DNA. The sample records hundreds of thousands of clones, roughly 79% being singletons.

The chain combines TRBV7-2 with TRBJ2-1; D is unresolved. The origin of this receptor is a woman between 40 and 55 years old in good health. Some clones in this sample may be carry-over from other donors' samples. Input material: PBMCs. CDR3 in DNA: TGTGCCAGCAGCTTAGCCCCATCTGGTGAGCAGTTCTTC. Its protein is CASSLAPSGEQFF. Based on the CDR3 plus reference TRBV7-2 and TRBJ2-1, the full variable domain is GAGVSQSPSNKVTEKGKDVELRCDPISGHTALYWYRQSLGQGLEFLIYFQGNSAPDKSGLPSDRFSAERTGGSVSTLTIQRTQQEDSAVYLCASSLAPSGEQFFGPGTRLTVL.